Shown below are 20 T cell receptor beta chains from a single sample sequenced in a study of CD8+ T cells in alopecia areata (dated by TCRdb to the late 2010s). The library came from the immunoSEQ multiplex PCR assay. For TCR sequencing, RNA was extracted from every sample and reverse transcribed into cDNA to serve as template. Imported from immuneACCESS, the table was reduced by TCRdb to in-frame sequences with V and J called. These copies leave out some clones; in studies compared against another copy, an unresolved V gene accounts for under half, and the cause of the remainder is not known. For this sample the table gives 150,000 to 200,000 clones, of which about half were detected only once. Around 10% of the sample goes to the ten largest clones. Interpreted using the paper, the treatment or condition label stands for: oral pan-JAK inhibitor, 5-10 mg twice daily. The sequencing used CD8+ T cells sorted from blood, collected at roughly week 52, from a patient treated with tofacitinib. The receptors shown here come from a human donor with alopecia areata.

This clone was observed a few times. J is TRBJ2-2 and V is TRBV6-4; 8 bases are shared with TRBD1. Trimming at V came to 6 bases and at J to 5 bases, leaving 8 bases not matched to a gene. Germline V gene sequence: CDR1 MRHNA, CDR2 SNTAGT. The CDR3 has 15 residues. DNA for the CDR3: TGTGCCAGCAGCCCGACAGGGGAGGTTACCGGGGAGCTGTTTTTT. Amino acid sequence: CASSPTGEVTGELFF.

The V call is TRBV5-4, the J call TRBJ2-7; 12 bases are a match to TRBD2. J was trimmed by 3 bases and V by 1 base; bases with no gene match: 2. CDR3 size: 15 residues. Looked up from germline, CDR1 is SGHNT and CDR2 is YYREEE (reference sequence). CDR3 DNA: TGTGCCAGCAGCTTGACTAGCGGGGGGATCTACGAGCAGTACTTC. This codes for CASSLTSGGIYEQYF. The entire variable domain, with the rest obtained from reference TRBV5-4 and TRBJ2-7, is as follows: ETGVTQSPTHLIKTRGQQVTLRCSSQSGHNTVSWYQQALGQGPQFIFQYYREEENGRGNFPPRFSGLQFPNYSSELNVNALELDDSALYLCASSLTSGGIYEQYFGPGTRLTVT.

The V call is TRBV5-4, the J call TRBJ2-7; 7 bases agree with TRBD1. The CDR3 is 13 amino acids. After removal of 5 bases from V and 3 bases from J, the junction contained 5 bases not matched to a gene. CDR1 and CDR2 (germline): SGHNT, YYREEE (reference sequence). The CDR3 DNA reads TGTGCCAGCAGTAGAGGGGGCCTCTACGAGCAGTACTTC. Its translation: CASSRGGLYEQYF.

CDR3 sequence: CASSAGGGTSYEQYF. The CDR3 DNA is TGTGCCAGCAGCGCTGGCGGGGGCACCTCCTACGAGCAGTACTTC. This chain joins TRBV9 and TRBJ2-7, with D tentatively TRBD2 (7 bases). The CDR3 contains 15 residues. V gave up 3 bases and J gave up 0 bases, with 13 bases separating them. Germline V gene lookup returns CDR1 SGDLS and CDR2 YYNGEE.

The chain employs TRBV6-5 and TRBJ2-3; the match to TRBD1 covers 9 bases. V shed 2 bases and J 7 bases; nucleotides not matched to a gene: 10. Germline V gene lookup returns CDR1 MNHEY and CDR2 SVGAGI. CDR3 length equals 16 residues. CDR3 DNA sequence: TGTGCCAGCAGTTACCAGACCGGGGACAGGGACTATACGCAGTATTTT. Its protein is CASSYQTGDRDYTQYF.

This rearrangement joins TRBV5-6 to TRBJ2-4; D is tentatively TRBD1 or TRBD2 (5 bases each). CDR3 length: 13 amino acids. V shed 4 bases and J shed 8 bases, with 13 bases lying between them. Looked up from germline, CDR1 is SGHDT and CDR2 is YYEEEE. This CDR3 is CASSPGGIDIQYF. CDR3 DNA sequence: TGTGCCAGCAGCCCTGGGGGTATAGACATTCAGTACTTC.

A single count supports this clone. The V call is TRBV7-9, the J call TRBJ2-7; D is undetermined. The V and J ends lost 0 bases and 3 bases respectively, with 3 bases between them. CDR1 is SEHNR and CDR2 is FQNEAQ in the germline V gene (reference sequence). The CDR3 totals 12 residues. The CDR3 loop is CASSLAYYEQYF. The CDR3 DNA reads TGTGCCAGCAGCTTAGCCTACTACGAGCAGTACTTC.

The V call is TRBV5-1, the J call TRBJ1-3; D is ambiguous. There are 13 residues in the CDR3. Trimming shortened V by 4 bases and J by 7 bases, and 12 bases separated the two germline ends. Germline V lookup: CDR1 SGHRS, CDR2 YFSETQ. The CDR3 DNA sequence: TGCGCCAGCAGCGCCCCGGATTCTAACACCATATATTTT. Translating gives CASSAPDSNTIYF.

The V and J genes are TRBV9 and TRBJ2-1; D perhaps matches TRBD2 (6 bases). CDR3 length: 15 residues. Germline V gene lookup returns CDR1 SGDLS and CDR2 YYNGEE. The V end lost 2 bases, the J end lost 6 bases, and 15 bases lay between the germline ends. The CDR3 DNA is TGTGCCAGCAGCGTCGGGAGTATAGGCATCAATGAGCAGTTCTTC. Its translation: CASSVGSIGINEQFF.

The chain is built from TRBV4-1 and TRBJ1-5, with 9 positions matching TRBD1. Germline-derived CDR1 and CDR2 are MGHRA and YSYEKL. The trim removed 0 bases at V and 4 bases at J, leaving 13 bases unmatched. The CDR3 loop spans 19 amino acids. CDR3 amino acids: CASSQDRISGGTGNQPQHF. Written as DNA, the CDR3 is TGCGCCAGCAGCCAAGATCGGATCTCGGGGGGGACAGGGAATCAGCCCCAGCATTTT.

This clone was seen more than once but under ten times. Other DNA sequences in the sample encode the same CDR3. The chain employs TRBV9 and TRBJ2-3; D remains unclear. Germline CDR1 and CDR2: SGDLS and YYNGEE. The length of the CDR3 is 14 residues. With 0 bases removed from V and 1 base from J, the gap between germline ends came to 6 bases. The CDR3 sequence: CASSVVGGTDTQYF. The CDR3 nucleotides read TGTGCCAGCAGCGTAGTAGGCGGCACAGATACGCAGTATTTT.

The V and J genes are TRBV29-1 and TRBJ2-7, with TRBD1 matching over 10 bases. Germline loops: CDR1 SQVTM, CDR2 ANQGSEA. The CDR3 is 12 amino acids. Unmatched junction bases numbered 4, after V lost 7 bases and J lost 4 bases. The DNA for the CDR3 is TGCAGCGCCCGACAGGGGGCTTACGAGCAGTACTTC. Protein: CSARQGAYEQYF.

To note about this clone: One end of the junction is discordant with germline, which a read error may explain. This chain uses TRBV7-1 with TRBJ1-2, with D possibly matching TRBD1 (5 bases). TRBV7-1 is an ORF, with its function uncertain. The CDR3 loop spans 13 amino acids. CDR3 in DNA: TGTGCCAGCAGCTTAGTGGGGACTTACCTTCTGGGTTTC. As protein: CASSLVGTYLLGF.

This clone was seen repeatedly, ten times or more. The chain uses TRBV6-5 and TRBJ2-7; TRBD1 is a possible D gene (6 bases). Trimming pared 5 bases from V and 2 bases from J, leaving 10 bases between. The CDR3 sequence is 13 residues long. The germline V gene encodes CDR1 MNHEY and CDR2 SVGAGI. In DNA form, the CDR3 reads TGTGCCAGCAGTAACAGGGTCACCTACGAGCAGTACTTC. It is translated as CASSNRVTYEQYF.

J is TRBJ1-6 and V is TRBV25-1, with unresolved D. Germline V gene lookup returns CDR1 MGHDK and CDR2 SYGVNS. The CDR3 spans 13 residues. Trimming shortened V by 6 bases and J by 7 bases, and 10 bases separated the two germline ends. CDR3 protein: CASRDGRNSPLHF. The CDR3 DNA sequence: TGTGCCAGCAGGGACGGTAGGAATTCACCCCTCCACTTT.

This chain links TRBV6-5 with TRBJ2-5; tentatively, D is TRBD1 (6 bases). Per the germline V gene, CDR1 is MNHEY and CDR2 is SVGAGI. Trimming left V 4 bases short and J 2 bases short, with 14 bases between. The CDR3 totals 15 residues. In nucleotides, the CDR3 is TGTGCCAGCAGTTTTTTGGACAGCGGTCAAGAGACCCAGTACTTC. Translating it yields CASSFLDSGQETQYF.

This clone was found once. The J gene is TRBJ1-5, the V gene TRBV30, with D uncertain. Germline CDR1 reads GTSNPN; CDR2 reads SVGIG (reference sequence). The CDR3 contains 17 residues. Trimming removed 0 bases from V and 0 bases from J, with 15 bases in between. The CDR3 DNA sequence: TGTGCCTGGAGTGTACCCCAAATCCCATATAGCAATCAGCCCCAGCATTTT. Translating it yields CAWSVPQIPYSNQPQHF.

The genes are TRBV29-1 and TRBJ2-3, with D possibly TRBD1 on 5 matching bases. CDR3 size: 14 residues. CDR1 SQVTM and CDR2 ANQGSEA come from the germline V gene. V was clipped by 1 base and J by 6 bases, with 14 bases between them. Written as DNA, the CDR3 is TGCAGCGTTGAAGTTGGTAGCAGGGCGGATACGCAGTATTTT. It specifies CSVEVGSRADTQYF.

The V and J genes are TRBV27 and TRBJ1-1; tentative D call: TRBD1 (6 bases). The CDR3 runs 16 residues. Germline assignment: CDR1 MNHEY and CDR2 SMNVEV (reference sequence). Trimming removed 6 bases at V and 4 bases at J, with 21 bases between. CDR3 in amino acids: CASRDLGDTLGTEAFF. The CDR3 bases are TGTGCCAGCAGAGATCTAGGGGACACCCTGGGCACTGAAGCTTTCTTT.

The CDR3 reads CASSLLPGQGYEKLFF. In nucleotides, the CDR3 is TGTGCCAGCAGCCTCTTACCGGGACAGGGGTATGAAAAACTGTTTTTT. The rearrangement links TRBV4-2 to TRBJ1-4; 10 bases agree with TRBD1. CDR1 is LGHNA, CDR2 YNFKEQ, per germline. Trimming cost V 4 bases and J 6 bases; bases outside gene matches: 8. This CDR3 has 16 amino acids.